This T cell receptor (beta chain) stems from a study of low-dose radiotherapy and immunotherapy resistance in tumors. Gene-specific TRAV and TRBV primers were used for first-strand cDNA, covering alpha and beta chains. TCR amplification used approximately 19 PCR cycles, a constant-region primer and a V-primer adapter. A single record per CDR3 protein comes from TCRdb applying MiXCR to the reads. The sample contains around 99,000 distinct CDR3 sequences, 9.4% of which appear only once. This clonotype was recorded at least ten times. The V and J ends lost 4 bases and 3 bases, in that order; junction bases with no gene match: 9. The CDR3 spans 15 residues. From germline, CDR1 is KGHSH and CDR2 LQKENI. As to time point: before trial treatment.

This TCR was sampled from a male donor with prostate cancer. This specimen was PBMCs, taken before treatment. The J gene is TRBJ2-7, the V gene TRBV18; 7 bases match TRBD1. Here the CDR3 reads CASSQGTVSNYEQYF. CDR3 DNA: TGTGCCAGCTCACAGGGGACAGTCTCAAACTACGAGCAGTACTTC.